The 32 T cell receptor beta chains listed next were all sequenced from one sample in a study of T cells after yellow fever vaccination. Using its own MiXCR run on the 5' RACE reads, TCRdb lists one record per CDR3 protein. The data hold a few hundred thousand distinct CDR3 sequences, with around 10% observed a single time. The starting material was CD4+ T cells sorted from PBMCs, obtained 5 days after the yellow fever booster vaccination. The receptor set was obtained from a man younger than 35 who received the YFV17D yellow fever vaccine.

The rearrangement links TRBV4-3 to TRBJ1-3; D not resolved. V dropped 0 bases and J dropped 0 bases, with 6 bases sitting between them. Looked up from germline, CDR1 is LGHNA and CDR2 is YSLEER. The CDR3 is 15 residues long. The CDR3 loop is CASSQDVSSGNTIYF. In nucleotides, the CDR3 is TGCGCCAGCAGCCAAGACGTCTCCTCTGGAAACACCATATATTTT.

At least ten counts were recorded for this clonotype. The V and J genes are TRBV7-2 and TRBJ1-2; D possibly corresponds to TRBD1 (6 bases). Between the trimmed V and J ends, which lost 5 bases and 2 bases, there was a span of 15 bases. In germline, CDR1 is SGHTA, CDR2 FQGNSA. The CDR3 is made up of 15 amino acids. The CDR3 is CASSQRTDQNYGYTF. CDR3 nucleotides: TGTGCCAGCAGCCAAAGGACAGATCAGAACTATGGCTACACCTTC.

This clonotype was seen repeatedly, ten times or more. The gene calls are TRBV7-9 and TRBJ1-5; a weak D match, TRBD1 (6 bases). The CDR3 is 13 residues long. Trimming left V 5 bases short and J 5 bases short, with 10 bases between. Germline V CDR1 and CDR2: SEHNR, FQNEAQ (reference sequence). Here the CDR3 reads CASSQTGDQPQHF. The CDR3 DNA reads TGTGCCAGCAGCCAGACAGGTGATCAGCCCCAGCATTTT.

This clonotype was seen ten or more times. The J gene is TRBJ2-4, the V gene TRBV7-8; TRBD2 matches 8 bases. CDR1 and CDR2 (germline): SGHVS, FQNEAQ. The V gene end was trimmed by 4 bases and the J gene end by 9 bases; junction bases not matched to a gene: 11. This CDR3 has 15 residues. The CDR3 region has the DNA TGTGCCAGCAGCTATACAGCGGGGGCCGCAGTCATTCAGTACTTC. This gives the protein CASSYTAGAAVIQYF.

The chain is built from TRBV4-3 and TRBJ1-1; D may be TRBD1 (6 bases). V was clipped by 1 base and J by 8 bases, with 14 bases between them. Germline assignment: CDR1 LGHNA and CDR2 YSLEER. CDR3 length: 14 residues. The CDR3 spells CASSQGWDIAEAFF. The CDR3 DNA is TGCGCCAGCAGCCAAGGCTGGGACATCGCAGAAGCTTTCTTT.

The table lists this clonotype with many counts. The chain links TRBV29-1 to TRBJ2-3, with TRBD1 matching over 8 bases. The CDR3 is made up of 17 amino acids. Trimming cost V 6 bases and J 0 bases; bases outside gene matches: 14. Per the germline V gene, CDR1 is SQVTM and CDR2 is ANQGSEA. The chain's CDR3 is CSVRLYAGGPSTDTQYF. The CDR3 DNA sequence: TGCAGCGTCCGCCTGTATGCAGGGGGCCCTAGCACAGATACGCAGTATTTT.

The rearrangement links TRBV20-1 to TRBJ1-1; D possibly corresponds to TRBD1 (5 bases). The V and J ends lost 4 bases and 4 bases respectively, with 16 bases between them. CDR1 and CDR2 (germline): DFQATT, SNEGSKA (reference sequence). The length of the CDR3 is 14 residues. The CDR3 region is CSAIRGAGSTEAFF. The CDR3 region has the DNA TGCAGTGCTATTCGCGGGGCGGGAAGCACTGAAGCTTTCTTT.

This clonotype was picked up a small number of times. The chain combines TRBV9 with TRBJ1-3; D unresolved. The CDR3 consists of 15 residues. Per the germline V gene, CDR1 is SGDLS and CDR2 is YYNGEE. Trimming removed 0 bases from V and 0 bases from J, with 7 bases in between. The CDR3 sequence: CASSVESYSGNTIYF. The CDR3 nucleotides read TGTGCCAGCAGCGTAGAGAGTTACTCTGGAAACACCATATATTTT.

This chain uses TRBV9 with TRBJ2-5; D is perhaps TRBD2 (6 bases). The germline V and J ends were trimmed by 4 bases and 1 base, with 11 bases remaining between them. This CDR3 contains 14 residues. CDR1 and CDR2 (germline): SGDLS, YYNGEE. CDR3 nucleotide sequence: TGTGCCAGCAGCCCGGGGACTTTCCAAGAGACCCAGTACTTC. Protein sequence: CASSPGTFQETQYF.

The genes are TRBV10-3 and TRBJ1-1; possibly TRBD1 for D (6 bases). CDR3 length equals 11 residues. The germline V and J ends were trimmed by 7 bases and 4 bases, with 7 bases remaining between them. Germline loops: CDR1 ENHRY, CDR2 SYGVKD. The CDR3 sequence is CAIKGGTEAFF. As DNA, the CDR3 is TGTGCCATCAAGGGGGGCACTGAAGCTTTCTTT.

V gene TRBV20-1 combines with J gene TRBJ1-2; TRBD1 matches 7 bases. The CDR3 loop spans 12 amino acids. V shed 3 bases and J 6 bases; nucleotides not matched to a gene: 4. Germline values: CDR1 DFQATT, CDR2 SNEGSKA (reference sequence). The CDR3: CSARLGGNGYTF. The CDR3 DNA reads as TGCAGTGCTAGGCTAGGGGGCAATGGCTACACCTTC.

The chain couples TRBV11-1 to TRBJ1-2; a weak D match, TRBD1 (6 bases). Trimming pared 8 bases from V and 4 bases from J, leaving 17 bases between. The CDR3 extends over 14 amino acids. The germline V gene has CDR1 SGHAT and CDR2 FQDESV (reference sequence). The CDR3: CASREAGALYGYTF. The CDR3 DNA sequence: TGTGCCAGCCGCGAGGCAGGGGCCCTCTATGGCTACACCTTC.

This clonotype has just one count. This sequence joins TRBV7-3 and TRBJ2-2, with D maybe TRBD1 (6 bases). The CDR3 contains 16 residues. The ends were cut back, 4 bases at V and 2 bases at J, with 14 bases in the middle. Germline V CDR1 and CDR2: SGHTA, FQGTGA. CDR3 protein: CASSSHGQPNTGELFF. The CDR3 region has the DNA TGTGCCAGCAGCTCACACGGACAGCCCAACACCGGGGAGCTGTTTTTT.

This clonotype was observed a few times. The chain has TRBV20-1 and TRBJ1-1; no definite D call. CDR3 length: 11 amino acids. Looked up from germline, CDR1 is DFQATT and CDR2 is SNEGSKA (reference sequence). The CDR3 bases are TGCAATGTACACCCGGGCACTGAAGCTTTCTTT. Protein sequence: CNVHPGTEAFF.

This clonotype was seen a few times. The V gene is TRBV7-2, the J gene TRBJ1-2, with D hard to call. The CDR3 consists of 14 residues. The germline V gene encodes CDR1 SGHTA and CDR2 FQGNSA. V was shortened by 0 bases and J by 3 bases, with 8 bases between the two germline ends. The CDR3 sequence is CASSLAPTDYGYTF. The CDR3 region has the DNA TGTGCCAGCAGCTTAGCACCGACGGACTATGGCTACACCTTC.

In this sample, this clonotype turned up a few times. The V call is TRBV2, the J call TRBJ1-2; 8 nucleotides match TRBD1. This CDR3 contains 15 residues. V gave up 7 bases and J gave up 4 bases; unmatched junction bases: 11. Germline V gene sequence: CDR1 SNHLY, CDR2 FYNNEI. CDR3 amino acids: CASTEETGVGYGYTF. CDR3 DNA: TGTGCCAGCACCGAAGAGACAGGGGTCGGCTATGGCTACACCTTC.

This clonotype occurred a few times. The chain couples TRBV7-2 to TRBJ2-2, with TRBD2 matching over 8 bases. Germline CDR1 and CDR2: SGHTA and FQGNSA. The CDR3 sequence is 17 residues long. V lost 2 bases to trimming and J lost 4 bases; unmatched junction nucleotides: 9. In nucleotides, the CDR3 is TGTGCCAGCAGCTTACGGTTCGGGGGGGTTCGCACCGGGGAGCTGTTTTTT. Residues: CASSLRFGGVRTGELFF.

The chain has TRBV20-1 and TRBJ2-5; D is unclear. Germline V lookup: CDR1 DFQATT, CDR2 SNEGSKA (reference sequence). The CDR3 covers 12 residues. CDR3: CTPYGPQETQYF. The CDR3 bases are TGCACTCCATATGGGCCTCAAGAGACCCAGTACTTC.

This chain links TRBV19 with TRBJ2-7; perhaps TRBD1 as D (6 bases). Trimming removed 6 bases from V and 10 bases from J, with 13 bases in between. CDR3 length: 11 amino acids. The germline gives CDR1 LNHDA, CDR2 SQIVND (reference sequence). CDR3 coding DNA: TGTGCCAGTAGGGATCGGACAGATCAGTACTTC. Translation gives CASRDRTDQYF.

V usage is TRBV6-1 and J usage is TRBJ1-2; 8 bases are shared with TRBD1. Trimming removed 7 bases from V and 0 bases from J; junction bases left unmatched: 7. The CDR3 sequence is 15 residues long. The germline gives CDR1 MNHNS, CDR2 SASEGT. The CDR3 spells CASTSQTGANYGYTF. In nucleotides, the CDR3 is TGTGCCAGCACTTCTCAGACAGGGGCTAACTATGGCTACACCTTC.

This clonotype was picked up many times. The chain carries TRBV25-1 and TRBJ2-7, with D possibly TRBD2 on 5 matching bases. This CDR3 comprises 15 residues. V was trimmed by 1 base and J by 3 bases, leaving 13 bases between them. CDR1 is MGHDK, CDR2 SYGVNS, per germline. This CDR3 is CASSESGGHGYEQYF. The CDR3 DNA reads TGTGCCAGCAGTGAATCAGGCGGGCATGGCTACGAGCAGTACTTC.

This clonotype was observed a handful of times. V and J are TRBV12-3 or TRBV12-4 and TRBJ2-5; no clear D. Deletions cut 5 bases from V and 4 bases from J, with 17 bases between. CDR3 length: 15 residues. The CDR3 sequence is CASSAHSDGRETQYF. The CDR3 coding sequence is TGTGCCAGCAGTGCACATTCGGATGGGCGAGAGACCCAGTACTTC.

The chain recombines TRBV10-3 with TRBJ1-2; D unresolved. Per the germline V gene, CDR1 is ENHRY and CDR2 is SYGVKD. Trimming took off 5 bases at V and 8 bases at J, with 12 bases between the two ends. The CDR3 spans 12 residues. CDR3 in amino acids: CAISFGPEGYTF. CDR3 coding DNA: TGTGCCATCAGTTTTGGACCTGAAGGCTACACCTTC.

V gene TRBV7-8 combines with J gene TRBJ2-1; TRBD2 agrees at 13 bases. Per the germline V gene, CDR1 is SGHVS and CDR2 is FQNEAQ. The CDR3 has 16 amino acids. The V gene end was trimmed by 3 bases and the J gene end by 4 bases; junction bases not matched to a gene: 3. The CDR3 sequence is CASSFPLAGGYNEQFF. CDR3 in DNA: TGTGCCAGCAGCTTTCCACTAGCGGGGGGGTACAATGAGCAGTTCTTC.

The chain combines TRBV6-2 or TRBV6-3 with TRBJ1-5; a weak D match, TRBD1 (6 bases). The CDR3 consists of 11 residues. Trimming removed 8 bases at V and 6 bases at J, with 8 bases between. In germline, CDR1 is MNHEY, CDR2 SVGEGT. The CDR3: CASGQSQPQHF. As DNA, the CDR3 is TGTGCCAGCGGACAGTCTCAGCCCCAGCATTTT.

At least ten counts were recorded for this clonotype. This chain connects TRBV12-3 or TRBV12-4 to TRBJ1-5; D not resolved. The CDR3 sequence is 11 residues long. V was clipped by 6 bases and J by 10 bases, with 10 bases between them. This CDR3 is CASSRGTPQHF. The CDR3 DNA reads TGTGCCAGCAGCCGCGGAACTCCCCAGCATTTT.

This clonotype was counted many times. This chain connects TRBV4-1 to TRBJ1-5, with D unresolved. CDR1 MGHRA and CDR2 YSYEKL come from the germline V gene. The CDR3 has 17 amino acids. Trimming took off 0 bases at V and 2 bases at J, with 14 bases between the two ends. In DNA, the CDR3 is TGCGCCAGCAGCCAAGAAACCCGCTCGAGGGGCAATCAGCCCCAGCATTTT. Translation gives CASSQETRSRGNQPQHF.

The V gene is TRBV30, the J gene TRBJ2-7; TRBD1 is a possible D gene (5 bases). The CDR3 totals 16 residues. The V and J ends lost 1 base and 2 bases respectively, with 18 bases between them. Germline values: CDR1 GTSNPN, CDR2 SVGIG (reference sequence). CDR3 loop: CAWSAGGRVSPYEQYF. Here the CDR3 DNA reads TGTGCCTGGAGTGCGGGCGGCAGGGTGTCCCCCTACGAGCAGTACTTC.

This clonotype came up once. This chain connects TRBV12-3 or TRBV12-4 to TRBJ2-1, with a tentative D call TRBD2 (6 bases). TRBJ2-7 matches the DNA end more closely, so the J call is doubtful. The CDR3 consists of 16 residues. The CDR3 loop reads CASSSLAGSSYNEQYF. The DNA for the CDR3 is TGTGCCAGCAGTTCCCTGGCGGGGAGCTCCTACAATGAGCAGTACTTC.

The J gene is TRBJ1-5, the V gene TRBV7-2, with a possible D match to TRBD1 (5 bases). CDR1 is SGHTA, CDR2 FQGNSA, per germline. The CDR3 has 13 residues. V was pared by 2 bases and J by 9 bases, with 11 bases between. The CDR3 sequence: CASSLQGKPPQHF. The DNA of the CDR3 is TGTGCCAGCAGCTTACAGGGTAAACCGCCCCAGCATTTT.

This clonotype was detected ten times or more. The V and J genes are TRBV5-1 and TRBJ2-7, with TRBD1 identical over 8 bases. CDR3 length equals 15 residues. Looked up from germline, CDR1 is SGHRS and CDR2 is YFSETQ. V lost 2 bases and J lost 5; bases outside the gene matches: 9. Written as DNA, the CDR3 is TGCGCCAGCAGCTTCTACCCTGGACAGGGCGACGAGCAGTACGTC. It specifies CASSFYPGQGDEQYV.

In its sample, this clonotype was seen a few times. At one end the junction does not follow the germline gene, possibly because of a read error. This chain joins TRBV7-2 and TRBJ1-2; possibly TRBD1 for D (5 bases). This CDR3 comprises 15 residues. Looked up from germline, CDR1 is SGHTA and CDR2 is FQGNSA. The CDR3 DNA reads as TGTGCCAGCAGCGTAGCCGGGCAGGGCTACTATGGCTACACCTTC. Residues: CASSVAGQGYYGYTF.